This TCR beta chain was identified in a study of T cell changes during pregnancy in multiple sclerosis. The germline CDR1 and CDR2 sequences are WNHNN and SYGVQD (reference sequence). V was shortened by 2 bases and J by 7 bases, with 11 bases between the two germline ends. The CDR3 is 13 residues long. The protocol was immunoSEQ multiplex PCR, while the TCRdb copy is restricted to in-frame clones and leaves out a portion. The table lists tens of thousands of clones, around 90% of them singletons. The sequence came from a female donor with multiple sclerosis, enrolled in a pregnancy study. The rearrangement links TRBV10-1 to TRBJ1-1, with D maybe TRBD1 (6 bases). Sequenced sample: PBMCs (not recorded whether the cells were cultured). CDR3 region: CASSEQDRFEAFF. The CDR3 bases are TGCGCCAGCAGTGAGCAAGACAGGTTTGAAGCTTTCTTT.